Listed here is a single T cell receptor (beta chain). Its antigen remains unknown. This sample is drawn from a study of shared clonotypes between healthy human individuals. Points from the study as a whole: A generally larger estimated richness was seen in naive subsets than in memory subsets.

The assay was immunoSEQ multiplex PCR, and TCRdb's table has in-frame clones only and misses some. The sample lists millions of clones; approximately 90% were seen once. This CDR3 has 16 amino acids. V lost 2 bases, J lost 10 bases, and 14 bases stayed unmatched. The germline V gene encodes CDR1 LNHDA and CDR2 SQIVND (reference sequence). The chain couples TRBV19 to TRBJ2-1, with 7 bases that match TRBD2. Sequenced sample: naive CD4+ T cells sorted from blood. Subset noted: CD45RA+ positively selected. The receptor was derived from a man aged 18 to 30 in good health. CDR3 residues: CASSIRSGALGAEQFF. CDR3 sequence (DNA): TGTGCCAGTAGTATACGGAGCGGGGCGCTAGGGGCGGAGCAGTTCTTC.